This T cell receptor (beta chain) came from a study of radiotherapy plus CTLA-4 blockade in lung cancer. Study overall: Roughly 17% of patients responded objectively, and roughly 31% achieved disease control.

V was clipped by 3 bases and J by 10 bases, with 16 bases between them. This CDR3 is built from 13 residues. Per the germline V gene, CDR1 is SGHDT and CDR2 is YYEEEE. Sequencing used immunoSEQ multiplex PCR; TCRdb keeps in-frame clones, though not all of them. The profile covers 95,000 to 150,000 clones, with about 90% appearing a single time and roughly 6.9% taken by the ten largest. People whose metastatic non-small-cell lung cancer was chemo-refractory got focal radiation along with CTLA-4 blockade by ipilimumab. About this clone itself: Its antigen remains unknown.

Study-level results: Blood saw expansion of tumor-derived TCR clones after radiotherapy plus ipilimumab. Early blood T cell clone dynamics, with interferon-beta, were reported to best predict response.

The receptor was derived from a human donor with non-small cell lung cancer that progressed on radiotherapy plus ipilimumab. The sample here was peripheral blood, taken from a patient treated with radiotherapy plus ipilimumab. The V call is TRBV5-6, the J call TRBJ1-1; unclear D gene. CDR3 sequence (DNA): TGTGCCAGCAGCTCGGCTCTTGCGGTTGGAGCTTTCTTT. Protein sequence: CASSSALAVGAFF.